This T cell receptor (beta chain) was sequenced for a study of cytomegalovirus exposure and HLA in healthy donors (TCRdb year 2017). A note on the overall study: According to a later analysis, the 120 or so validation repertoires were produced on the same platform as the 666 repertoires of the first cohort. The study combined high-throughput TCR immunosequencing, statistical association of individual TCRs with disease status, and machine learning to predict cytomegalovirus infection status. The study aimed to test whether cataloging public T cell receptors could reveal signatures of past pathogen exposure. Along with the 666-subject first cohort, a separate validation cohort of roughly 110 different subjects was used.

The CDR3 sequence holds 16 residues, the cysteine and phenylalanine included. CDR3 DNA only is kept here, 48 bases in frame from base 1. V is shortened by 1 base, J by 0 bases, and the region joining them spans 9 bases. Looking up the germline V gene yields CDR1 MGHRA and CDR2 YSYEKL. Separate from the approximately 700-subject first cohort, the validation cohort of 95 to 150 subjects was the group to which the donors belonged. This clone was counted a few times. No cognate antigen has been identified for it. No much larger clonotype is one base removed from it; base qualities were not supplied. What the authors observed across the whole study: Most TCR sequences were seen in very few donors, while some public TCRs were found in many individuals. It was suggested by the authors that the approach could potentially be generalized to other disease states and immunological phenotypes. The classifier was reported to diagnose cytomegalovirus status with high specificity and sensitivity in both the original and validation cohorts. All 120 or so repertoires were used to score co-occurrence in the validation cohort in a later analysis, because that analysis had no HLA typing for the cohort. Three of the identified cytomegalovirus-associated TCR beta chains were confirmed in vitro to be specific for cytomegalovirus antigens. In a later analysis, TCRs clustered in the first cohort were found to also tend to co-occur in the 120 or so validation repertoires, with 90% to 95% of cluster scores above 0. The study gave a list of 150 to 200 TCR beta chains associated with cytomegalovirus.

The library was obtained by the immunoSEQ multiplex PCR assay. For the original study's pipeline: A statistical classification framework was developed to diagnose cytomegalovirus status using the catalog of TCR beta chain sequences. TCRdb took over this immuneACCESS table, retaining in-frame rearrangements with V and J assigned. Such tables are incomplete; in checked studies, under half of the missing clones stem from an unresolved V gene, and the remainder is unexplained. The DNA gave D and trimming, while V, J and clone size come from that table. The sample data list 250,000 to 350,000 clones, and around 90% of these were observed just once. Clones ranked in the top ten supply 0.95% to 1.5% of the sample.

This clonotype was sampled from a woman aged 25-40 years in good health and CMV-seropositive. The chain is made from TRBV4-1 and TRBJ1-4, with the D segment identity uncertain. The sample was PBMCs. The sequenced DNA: TGCGCCAGCAGCCAAGGGATTGTCGCAACTAATGAAAAACTGTTTTTT. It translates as CASSQGIVATNEKLFF.